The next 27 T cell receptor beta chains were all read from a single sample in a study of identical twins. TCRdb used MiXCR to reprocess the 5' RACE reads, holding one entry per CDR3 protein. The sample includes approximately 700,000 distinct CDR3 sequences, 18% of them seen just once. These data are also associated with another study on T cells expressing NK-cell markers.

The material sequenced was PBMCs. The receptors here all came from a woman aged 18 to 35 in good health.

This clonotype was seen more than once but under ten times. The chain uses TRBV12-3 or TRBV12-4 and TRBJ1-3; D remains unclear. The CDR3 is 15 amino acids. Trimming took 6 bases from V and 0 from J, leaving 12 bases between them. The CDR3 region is CASSRTSSSGNTIYF. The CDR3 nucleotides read TGTGCCAGCAGCCGGACGTCTAGCTCTGGAAACACCATATATTTT.

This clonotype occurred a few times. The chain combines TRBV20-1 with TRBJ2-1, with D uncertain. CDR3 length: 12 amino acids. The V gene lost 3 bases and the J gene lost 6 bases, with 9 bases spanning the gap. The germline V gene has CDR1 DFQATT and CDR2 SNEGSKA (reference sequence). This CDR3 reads CSARFLGNEQFF. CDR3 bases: TGCAGTGCTAGGTTTTTGGGCAATGAGCAGTTCTTC.

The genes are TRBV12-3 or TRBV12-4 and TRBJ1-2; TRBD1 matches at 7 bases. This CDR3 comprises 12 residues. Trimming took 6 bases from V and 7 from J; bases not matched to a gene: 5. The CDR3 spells CASSQGGGGYTF. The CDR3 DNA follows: TGTGCCAGCAGCCAGGGGGGTGGTGGCTACACCTTC.

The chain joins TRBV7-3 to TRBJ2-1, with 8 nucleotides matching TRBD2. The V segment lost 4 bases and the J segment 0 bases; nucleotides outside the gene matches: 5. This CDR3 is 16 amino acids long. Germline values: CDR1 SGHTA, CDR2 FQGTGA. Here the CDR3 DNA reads TGTGCCAGCAGCTCCCGGGGGGGGCCCTCCTACAATGAGCAGTTCTTC. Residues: CASSSRGGPSYNEQFF.

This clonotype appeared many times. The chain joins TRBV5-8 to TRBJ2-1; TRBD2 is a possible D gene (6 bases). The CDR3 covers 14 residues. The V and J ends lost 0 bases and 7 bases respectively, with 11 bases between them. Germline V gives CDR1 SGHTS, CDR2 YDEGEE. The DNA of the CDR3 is TGTGCCAGCAGCTTGGGACCCAGCGGGAATGAGCAGTTCTTC. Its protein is CASSLGPSGNEQFF.

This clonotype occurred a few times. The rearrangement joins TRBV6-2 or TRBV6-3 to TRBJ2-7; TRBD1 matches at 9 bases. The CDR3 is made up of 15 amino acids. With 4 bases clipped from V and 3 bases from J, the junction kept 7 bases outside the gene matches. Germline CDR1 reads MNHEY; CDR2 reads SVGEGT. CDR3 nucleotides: TGTGCCAGCAGTTTACAGGGGGCCTCCTACTACGAGCAGTACTTC. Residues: CASSLQGASYYEQYF.

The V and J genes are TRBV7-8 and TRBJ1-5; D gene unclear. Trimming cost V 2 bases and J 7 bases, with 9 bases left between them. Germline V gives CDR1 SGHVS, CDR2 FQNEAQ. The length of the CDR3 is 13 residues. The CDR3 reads CASSLIPGQPQHF. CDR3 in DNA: TGTGCCAGCAGCTTAATCCCGGGCCAGCCCCAGCATTTT.

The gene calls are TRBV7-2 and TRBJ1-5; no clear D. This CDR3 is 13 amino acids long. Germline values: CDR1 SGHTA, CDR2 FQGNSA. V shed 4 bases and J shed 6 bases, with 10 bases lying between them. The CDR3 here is CASSSRNAQPQHF. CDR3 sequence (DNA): TGTGCCAGCAGCTCCAGGAATGCTCAGCCCCAGCATTTT.

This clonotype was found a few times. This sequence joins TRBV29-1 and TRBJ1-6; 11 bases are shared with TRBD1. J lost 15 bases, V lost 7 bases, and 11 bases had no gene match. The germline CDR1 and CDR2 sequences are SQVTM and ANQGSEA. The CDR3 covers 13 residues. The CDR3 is CSGMDRGRVFLHF. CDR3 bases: TGCAGCGGGATGGACAGGGGGCGGGTGTTCCTCCACTTT.

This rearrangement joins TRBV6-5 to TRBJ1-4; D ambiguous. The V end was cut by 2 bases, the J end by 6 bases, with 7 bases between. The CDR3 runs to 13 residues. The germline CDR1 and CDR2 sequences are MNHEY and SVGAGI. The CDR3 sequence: CASSYANYEKLFF. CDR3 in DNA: TGTGCCAGCAGTTACGCGAATTATGAAAAACTGTTTTTT.

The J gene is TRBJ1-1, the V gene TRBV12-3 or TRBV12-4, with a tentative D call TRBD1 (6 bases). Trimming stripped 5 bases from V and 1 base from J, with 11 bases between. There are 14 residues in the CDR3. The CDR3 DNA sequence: TGTGCCAGCAGTCGGACAGCCCAGAACACTGAAGCTTTCTTT. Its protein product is CASSRTAQNTEAFF.

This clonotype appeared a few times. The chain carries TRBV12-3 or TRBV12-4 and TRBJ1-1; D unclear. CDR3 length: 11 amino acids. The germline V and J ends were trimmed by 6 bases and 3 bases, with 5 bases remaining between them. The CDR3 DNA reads TGTGCCAGCAGGAAGTACACTGAAGCTTTCTTT. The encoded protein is CASRKYTEAFF.

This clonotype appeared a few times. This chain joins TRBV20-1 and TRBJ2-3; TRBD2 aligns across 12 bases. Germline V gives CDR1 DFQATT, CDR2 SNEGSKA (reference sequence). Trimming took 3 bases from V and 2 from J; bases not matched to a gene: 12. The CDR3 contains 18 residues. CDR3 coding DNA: TGCAGTGCTAGTTCGACTAGCGGGGGAGATACCACCACAGATACGCAGTATTTT. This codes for CSASSTSGGDTTTDTQYF.

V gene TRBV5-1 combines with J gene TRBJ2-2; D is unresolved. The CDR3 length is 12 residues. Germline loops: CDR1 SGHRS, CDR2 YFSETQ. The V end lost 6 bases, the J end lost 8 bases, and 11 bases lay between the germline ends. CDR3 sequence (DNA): TGCGCCAGCACCTTTTCGCAGGGGGAGCTGTTTTTT. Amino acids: CASTFSQGELFF.

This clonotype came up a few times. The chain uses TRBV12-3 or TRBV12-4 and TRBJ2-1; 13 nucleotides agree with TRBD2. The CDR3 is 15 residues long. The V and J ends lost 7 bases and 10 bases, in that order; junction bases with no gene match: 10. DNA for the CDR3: TGTGCCAGCATCGTGAGGACTAGCGGGAGTAGAGAGCAGTTCTTC. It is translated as CASIVRTSGSREQFF.

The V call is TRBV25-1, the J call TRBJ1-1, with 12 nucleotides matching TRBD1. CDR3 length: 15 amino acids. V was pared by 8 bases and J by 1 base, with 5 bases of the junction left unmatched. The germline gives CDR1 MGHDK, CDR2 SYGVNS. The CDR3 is CASSGQGAWNTEAFF. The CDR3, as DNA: TGTGCCAGCTCGGGACAGGGGGCATGGAACACTGAAGCTTTCTTT.

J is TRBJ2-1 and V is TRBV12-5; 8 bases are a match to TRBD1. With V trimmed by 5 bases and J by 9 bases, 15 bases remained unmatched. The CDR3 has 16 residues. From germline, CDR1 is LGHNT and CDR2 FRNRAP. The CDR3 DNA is TGTGCTAGTGGTCGTTCAGGACAGGGACGGTTTCTTGAGCAGTTCTTC. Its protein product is CASGRSGQGRFLEQFF.

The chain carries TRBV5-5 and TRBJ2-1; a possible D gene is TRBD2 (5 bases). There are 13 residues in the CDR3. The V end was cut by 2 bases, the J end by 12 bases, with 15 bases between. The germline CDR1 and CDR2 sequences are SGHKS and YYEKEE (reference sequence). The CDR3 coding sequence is TGTGCCAGCAGCTTAAGAGAGGGAATTGGGCAGTTCTTC. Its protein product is CASSLREGIGQFF.

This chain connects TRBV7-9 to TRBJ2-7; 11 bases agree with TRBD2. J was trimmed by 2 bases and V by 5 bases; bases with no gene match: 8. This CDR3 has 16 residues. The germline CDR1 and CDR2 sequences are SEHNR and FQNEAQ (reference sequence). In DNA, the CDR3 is TGTGCCAGCAGCAAATCTAGCGGGGGGCCCCCCTACGAGCAGTACTTC. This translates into CASSKSSGGPPYEQYF. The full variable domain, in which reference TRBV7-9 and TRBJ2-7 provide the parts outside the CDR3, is DTGVSQNPRHKITKRGQNVTFRCDPISEHNRLYWYRQTLGQGPEFLTYFQNEAQLEKSRLLSDRFSAERPKGSFSTLEIQRTEQGDSAMYLCASSKSSGGPPYEQYFGPGTRLTVT.

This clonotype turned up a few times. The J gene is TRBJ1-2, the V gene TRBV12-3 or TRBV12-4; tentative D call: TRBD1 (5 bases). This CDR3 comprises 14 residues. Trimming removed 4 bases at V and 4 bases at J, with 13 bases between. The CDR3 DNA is TGTGCCAGCAGTTCCGCCGGGGCCCGCTATGGCTACACCTTC. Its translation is CASSSAGARYGYTF.

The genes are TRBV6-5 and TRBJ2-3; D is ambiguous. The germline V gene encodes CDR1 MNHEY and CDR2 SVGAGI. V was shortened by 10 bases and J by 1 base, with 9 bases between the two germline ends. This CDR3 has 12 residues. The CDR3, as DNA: TGTGCCACTGGCGGACGCACAGATACGCAGTATTTT. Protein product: CATGGRTDTQYF.

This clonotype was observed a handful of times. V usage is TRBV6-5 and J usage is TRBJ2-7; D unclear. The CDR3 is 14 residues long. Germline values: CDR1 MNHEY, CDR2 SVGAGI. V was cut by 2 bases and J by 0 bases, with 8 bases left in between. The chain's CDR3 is CASSYRGDSYEQYF. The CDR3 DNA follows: TGTGCCAGCAGTTACCGCGGTGACTCCTACGAGCAGTACTTC.

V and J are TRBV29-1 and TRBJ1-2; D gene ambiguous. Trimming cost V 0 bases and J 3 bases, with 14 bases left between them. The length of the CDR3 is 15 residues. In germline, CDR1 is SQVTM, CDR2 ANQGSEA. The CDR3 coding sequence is TGCAGCGTTGAAGATCTTCAAGGCGGATACTATGGCTACACCTTC. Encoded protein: CSVEDLQGGYYGYTF. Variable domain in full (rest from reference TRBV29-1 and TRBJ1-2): SAVISQKPSRDICQRGTSLTIQCQVDSQVTMMFWYRQQPGQSLTLIATANQGSEATYESGFVIDKFPISRPNLTFSTLTVSNMSPEDSSIYLCSVEDLQGGYYGYTFGSGTRLTVV.

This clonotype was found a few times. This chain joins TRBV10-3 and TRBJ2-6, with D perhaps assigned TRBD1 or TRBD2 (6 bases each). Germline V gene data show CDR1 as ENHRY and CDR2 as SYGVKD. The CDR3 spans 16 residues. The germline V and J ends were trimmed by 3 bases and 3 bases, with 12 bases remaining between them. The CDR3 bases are TGTGCCATCAGTGAACGGGGGCCTAGTGGGGCCAACGTCCTGACTTTC. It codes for CAISERGPSGANVLTF.

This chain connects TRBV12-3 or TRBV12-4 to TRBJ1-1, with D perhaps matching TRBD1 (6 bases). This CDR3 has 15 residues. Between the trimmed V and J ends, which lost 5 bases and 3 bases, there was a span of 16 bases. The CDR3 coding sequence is TGTGCCAGCAGTGTCAACACAGGGATGGACACTGAAGCTTTCTTT. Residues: CASSVNTGMDTEAFF.

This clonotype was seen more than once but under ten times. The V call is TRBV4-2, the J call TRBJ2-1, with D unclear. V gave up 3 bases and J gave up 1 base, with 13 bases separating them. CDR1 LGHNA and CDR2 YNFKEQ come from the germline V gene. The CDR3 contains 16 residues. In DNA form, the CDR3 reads TGTGCCAGCAGCCAGGGTAACAGCCGGTCCTACAATGAGCAGTTCTTC. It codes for CASSQGNSRSYNEQFF.

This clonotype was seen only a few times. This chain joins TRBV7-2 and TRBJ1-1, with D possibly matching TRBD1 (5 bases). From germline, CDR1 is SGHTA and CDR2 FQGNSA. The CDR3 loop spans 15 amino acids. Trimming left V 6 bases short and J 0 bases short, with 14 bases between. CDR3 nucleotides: TGTGCCAGCAGGCCAAACTGGGGGATGAACACTGAAGCTTTCTTT. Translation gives CASRPNWGMNTEAFF.